One and the same sample provided the 14 T cell receptor beta chains below, sequenced in a study of cytomegalovirus exposure and HLA in healthy donors. The PCR was carried out with 60 Vbeta primers and 13 Jbeta primers. Clones were read by immunoSEQ multiplex PCR, and TCRdb kept only the in-frame ones, dropping some. The data contain approximately 76,000 clones, roughly 60% of them singletons. Sequenced: PBMCs. These receptors came from a man under 40 in good health and CMV-seropositive.

This chain joins TRBV13 and TRBJ1-2, with D uncertain. V lost 6 bases to trimming and J lost 4 bases, with 18 bases between them. The CDR3 consists of 15 residues. CDR1 PRHDT and CDR2 FYEKMQ come from the germline V gene (reference sequence). CDR3 amino acids: CASRRSAMAGYGYTF. The CDR3 DNA follows: TGTGCCAGCAGACGTTCCGCAATGGCGGGCTATGGCTACACCTTC.

This clone was counted between two and nine times. The genes are TRBV5-1 and TRBJ1-1; D gene unclear. Trimming took 5 bases from V and 1 from J, leaving 6 bases between them. The germline V gene encodes CDR1 SGHRS and CDR2 YFSETQ. The CDR3 has 12 residues. CDR3 loop: CASREENTEAFF. Written as DNA, the CDR3 is TGCGCCAGCAGGGAGGAGAACACTGAAGCTTTCTTT.

This clone was observed a few times. The chain links TRBV30 to TRBJ1-4, with a tentative D call TRBD1 (6 bases). CDR3 length: 14 amino acids. Trimming cost V 2 bases and J 8 bases, with 15 bases left between them. Germline-derived CDR1 and CDR2 are GTSNPN and SVGIG (reference sequence). This CDR3 is CAWSKSRGREKLFF. The CDR3 nucleotides are TGTGCCTGGAGTAAAAGCAGGGGTAGGGAAAAACTGTTTTTT.

The sample holds a few counts of this clone. V is TRBV11-1 and J is TRBJ2-5, with 11 bases identical to TRBD1. The CDR3 is made up of 18 amino acids. Trimming removed 1 base from V and 5 bases from J; junction bases left unmatched: 12. Germline V gene data show CDR1 as SGHAT and CDR2 as FQDESV (reference sequence). The CDR3 spells CASSLGYQDRGPSETQYF. The CDR3 DNA is TGTGCCAGCAGCTTAGGATATCAGGACAGGGGGCCTTCGGAGACCCAGTACTTC.

The chain has TRBV5-1 and TRBJ1-5; D is possibly TRBD1 (6 bases). CDR3 length: 16 amino acids. Germline CDR1 is SGHRS and CDR2 is YFSETQ. Trimming cost V 0 bases and J 6 bases, with 16 bases left between them. DNA of the CDR3: TGCGCCAGCAGCTTGGAGGGGGGAGGGTTGGGTCAGCCCCAGCATTTT. This gives the protein CASSLEGGGLGQPQHF.

The genes are TRBV4-3 and TRBJ2-7; D remains unclear. Germline V gene data show CDR1 as LGHNA and CDR2 as YSLEER. Trimming removed 0 bases from V and 3 bases from J, with 6 bases in between. CDR3 length equals 13 residues. The CDR3 loop is CASSQEWSYEQYF. The CDR3 DNA is TGCGCCAGCAGCCAAGAGTGGAGCTACGAGCAGTACTTC.

The chain joins TRBV9 to TRBJ2-1, with 9 bases fitting TRBD2. Germline CDR1 reads SGDLS; CDR2 reads YYNGEE. This CDR3 has 14 amino acids. With V trimmed by 4 bases and J by 8 bases, 7 bases remained unmatched. In DNA form, the CDR3 reads TGTGCCAGCAGCACGGGACTAGCTATGGATGAGCAGTTCTTC. Translating it yields CASSTGLAMDEQFF.

The rearrangement links TRBV27 to TRBJ1-2, with a possible D match to TRBD1 (5 bases). The CDR3 totals 17 residues. The V end lost 5 bases, the J end lost 8 bases, and 27 bases lay between the germline ends. The V gene's germline CDR1 is MNHEY and CDR2 SMNVEV (reference sequence). The CDR3 sequence: CASSPATHHGGRRGYTF. The CDR3 bases are TGTGCCAGCAGTCCGGCTACGCACCACGGGGGACGGAGGGGCTACACCTTC.

V usage is TRBV7-6 and J usage is TRBJ1-4, with D possibly being TRBD1 (5 bases). V lost 4 bases to trimming and J lost 11 bases, with 26 bases between them. The CDR3 loop spans 17 amino acids. Germline V CDR1 and CDR2: SGHVS, FNYEAQ. CDR3 loop: CASSYNRLAEEKDKLFF. The CDR3 nucleotides read TGTGCCAGCAGCTACAACAGGTTGGCAGAGGAAAAAGACAAACTGTTTTTT.

This chain links TRBV5-1 with TRBJ2-1, with 7 bases aligning to TRBD1. Germline values: CDR1 SGHRS, CDR2 YFSETQ. This CDR3 region has 15 residues. The V gene end was trimmed by 2 bases and the J gene end by 5 bases; junction bases not matched to a gene: 7. CDR3 in amino acids: CASSLGLQGDNEQFF. CDR3 DNA sequence: TGCGCCAGCAGCTTAGGGCTCCAGGGGGACAATGAGCAGTTCTTC.

This clone was counted a single time. The chain uses TRBV5-6 and TRBJ2-1; 10 bases are a match to TRBD2. The CDR3 consists of 16 residues. Losses at the gene ends were 0 bases for V and 7 bases for J; bases not matched to a gene: 7. Germline V gene lookup returns CDR1 SGHDT and CDR2 YYEEEE. In DNA, the CDR3 is TGTGCCAGCAGCTTGGAGCGGGGGGGCGTGCGAAATGAGCAGTTCTTC. This sequence encodes CASSLERGGVRNEQFF.

The CDR3 DNA is TGCGCCAGCAGCCCGGGGCAGGGGATGAACACTGAAGCTTTCTTT. Its protein product is CASSPGQGMNTEAFF. The chain carries TRBV10-1 and TRBJ1-1; D is perhaps TRBD1 (6 bases). This CDR3 has 15 amino acids. Between the trimmed V and J ends, which lost 6 bases and 0 bases, there was a span of 14 bases. Per germline, CDR1 WNHNN and CDR2 SYGVQD (reference sequence).

J is TRBJ2-3 and V is TRBV5-1; 7 bases map to TRBD2. CDR1 and CDR2 from the germline V gene are SGHRS and YFSETQ. The CDR3 loop spans 16 amino acids. Germline trimming cut 0 bases from V and 4 bases from J; bases unmatched to any gene: 8. The CDR3 nucleotides read TGCGCCAGCAGCTTGGCCGGTGGGCTAGCGGCAGATACGCAGTATTTT. Its protein is CASSLAGGLAADTQYF.

The chain employs TRBV6-5 and TRBJ1-1, with 7 bases fitting TRBD1. Germline V gene lookup returns CDR1 MNHEY and CDR2 SVGAGI. This CDR3 contains 14 residues. J was trimmed by 0 bases and V by 10 bases; bases with no gene match: 8. CDR3 DNA sequence: TGTGCCATCGCGAAGGACAGGTTGAACACTGAAGCTTTCTTT. Amino acids: CAIAKDRLNTEAFF.